These 25 T cell receptor beta chains came from one sample sequenced in a study of blood T cell repertoires in COVID-19. Assay used: immunoSEQ multiplex PCR; TCRdb lists only in-frame clones, some missing. The data show some 30,000 clones, 85% seen once. Sequenced input: peripheral blood. These receptors were taken from a man aged 55 to 70 with active COVID-19.

V gene TRBV27 combines with J gene TRBJ2-3; maybe TRBD1 (5 bases). Trimming removed 3 bases at V and 3 bases at J, with 13 bases between. This CDR3 contains 15 residues. Germline lookup yields CDR1 MNHEY and CDR2 SMNVEV (reference sequence). DNA for the CDR3: TGTGCCAGCAGTTTTTCCAGGGTCGAAACAGATACGCAGTATTTT. It codes for CASSFSRVETDTQYF.

This chain links TRBV7-8 with TRBJ2-3, with 13 bases matching TRBD2. Germline values: CDR1 SGHVS, CDR2 FQNEAQ. This CDR3 has 16 amino acids. Trimming at V came to 5 bases and at J to 3 bases, leaving 5 bases not matched to a gene. The CDR3 protein is CASSIRTSGSTDTQYF. DNA for the CDR3: TGTGCCAGCAGCATCCGGACTAGCGGGAGTACAGATACGCAGTATTTT. Using reference TRBV7-8 and TRBJ2-3 for the parts outside the CDR3, the full variable domain is GAGVSQSPRYKVAKRGQDVALRCDPISGHVSLFWYQQALGQGPEFLTYFQNEAQLDKSGLPSDRFFAERPEGSVSTLKIQRTQQEDSAVYLCASSIRTSGSTDTQYFGPGTRLTVL.

The V gene is TRBV28, the J gene TRBJ1-3; D might be TRBD1 (6 bases). The CDR3 is made up of 15 amino acids. The germline CDR1 and CDR2 sequences are MDHEN and SYDVKM. V was trimmed by 2 bases and J by 4 bases, leaving 12 bases between them. CDR3 coding DNA: TGTGCCAGCAGTTTAATGGCAGGGGTAGGAAACACCATATATTTT. This encodes CASSLMAGVGNTIYF. Based on the CDR3 plus reference TRBV28 and TRBJ1-3, the full variable domain is DVKVTQSSRYLVKRTGEKVFLECVQDMDHENMFWYRQDPGLGLRLIYFSYDVKMKEKGDIPEGYSVSREKKERFSLILESASTNQTSMYLCASSLMAGVGNTIYFGEGSWLTVV.

The rearrangement joins TRBV6-1 to TRBJ2-1, with 7 bases matching TRBD1. CDR1 is MNHNS, CDR2 SASEGT, per germline. V lost 6 bases to trimming and J lost 0 bases; unmatched junction nucleotides: 5. The CDR3 covers 15 residues. The CDR3 DNA follows: TGTGCCAGCAGAGAGGGACAGAGCTCCTACAATGAGCAGTTCTTC. Translation gives CASREGQSSYNEQFF.

V is TRBV21-1 and J is TRBJ2-7; the DNA was not compared with TRBD2, the D call given in the table. TRBV21-1 is recorded as a pseudogene. The CDR3 has 13 amino acids. CDR3 region: CASSKIRDYEQYV. The DNA for the CDR3 is TGTGCCAGCAGCAAAATTAGAGACTACGAGCAGTACGTC.

CDR3: CASSSDDRLDTQYF. The CDR3 region has the DNA TGTGCCAGCAGCTCAGACGACAGGCTCGACACCCAGTACTTC. This rearrangement joins TRBV12-1 to TRBJ2-5; the table's D gene call, TRBD1, was not cross checked with the DNA. TRBV12-1 is flagged as a pseudogene. The CDR3 runs to 14 residues.

The V gene is TRBV10-3, the J gene TRBJ2-3, with D uncertain. Trimming cost V 2 bases and J 5 bases, with 2 bases left between them. The CDR3 spans 11 residues. CDR1 and CDR2 from the germline V gene are ENHRY and SYGVKD. The CDR3 here is CAISELDTQYF. As DNA, the CDR3 is TGTGCCATCAGTGAGCTAGATACGCAGTATTTT.

The chain recombines TRBV10-3 with TRBJ2-7, with 7 nucleotides matching TRBD1. Germline lookup yields CDR1 ENHRY and CDR2 SYGVKD. V was clipped by 5 bases and J by 3 bases; unmatched bases: 10. This CDR3 is 15 amino acids long. The DNA of the CDR3 is TGTGCCATCAGTTTAACAACAGGGGTCCTCTACGAGCAGTACTTC. Amino acids: CAISLTTGVLYEQYF.

This rearrangement joins TRBV4-2 to TRBJ2-7; 7 bases are shared with TRBD1. This CDR3 spans 14 amino acids. V was pared by 1 base and J by 5 bases, with 5 bases of the junction left unmatched. The germline V gene encodes CDR1 LGHNA and CDR2 YNFKEQ. The CDR3 bases are TGTGCCAGCAGCCAAGTGACAGGGCGGGACGAGCAGTACTTC. Amino acids: CASSQVTGRDEQYF.

The sample holds one count of this clone. This sequence joins TRBV19 and TRBJ2-5; TRBD2 aligns across 8 bases. Germline CDR1 LNHDA, CDR2 SQIVND (reference sequence). J gave up 3 bases and V 7 bases, and 4 bases lay outside the gene matches. The CDR3 spans 13 residues. The CDR3, as DNA: TGTGCCAGTACCACTAGCGGTAAAGAGACCCAGTACTTC. Translation gives CASTTSGKETQYF.

The chain combines TRBV13 with TRBJ2-1, with 7 bases fitting TRBD2. The CDR3 is made up of 15 amino acids. V lost 1 base, J lost 10 bases, and 10 bases stayed unmatched. Germline-derived CDR1 and CDR2 are PRHDT and FYEKMQ (reference sequence). The CDR3 region is CASSLAGGTRGEQFF. The CDR3 nucleotides read TGTGCCAGCAGCTTAGCGGGAGGTACTCGCGGGGAGCAGTTCTTC.

This chain links TRBV6-1 with TRBJ1-5, with a weak D call TRBD1 (6 bases). The CDR3 has 13 amino acids. CDR1 is MNHNS, CDR2 SASEGT, per germline. The V gene lost 10 bases and the J gene lost 9 bases, with 19 bases spanning the gap. The CDR3 nucleotides are TGTGCCACCCTGAAACAGGGAGGGACGCCCCAGCATTTT. As protein: CATLKQGGTPQHF.

The chain joins TRBV6-5 to TRBJ1-6, with 7 bases lining up with TRBD1. CDR3 size: 15 residues. The V gene's germline CDR1 is MNHEY and CDR2 SVGAGI. V was pared by 8 bases and J by 7 bases, with 11 bases of the junction left unmatched. CDR3 DNA: TGTGCCAGCTCGATTTTCGGGACAGAGAATTCACCCCTCCACTTT. Protein product: CASSIFGTENSPLHF.

This chain connects TRBV7-3 to TRBJ1-1, with 7 bases that match TRBD1. After removal of 5 bases from V and 4 bases from J, the junction contained 10 bases not matched to a gene. This CDR3 region has 15 residues. The germline V gene encodes CDR1 SGHTA and CDR2 FQGTGA. The CDR3 loop reads CASSIMSGGSTEAFF. The CDR3 region has the DNA TGTGCCAGCAGCATAATGTCAGGGGGGTCCACTGAAGCTTTCTTT.

V and J are TRBV11-2 and TRBJ1-2, with 11 bases aligning to TRBD1. Trimming removed 3 bases from V and 6 bases from J; junction bases left unmatched: 0. CDR3 length: 13 residues. Germline CDR1 reads SGHAT; CDR2 reads FQNNGV. The CDR3: CASSLGQGDGYTF. DNA for the CDR3: TGTGCCAGCAGCTTGGGACAGGGGGATGGCTACACCTTC.

This clone was observed a single time. The CDR3: CASRGWFQRSYEQYV. The CDR3 nucleotides read TGTGCCAGCAGGGGTTGGTTTCAGCGAAGCTACGAGCAGTACGTC. The rearrangement joins TRBV21-1 to TRBJ2-7; the D call in the table, TRBD2, was not verified against the DNA. TRBV21-1 is deemed a pseudogene. The CDR3 is 15 amino acids.

This clone occurred once. V usage is TRBV29-1 and J usage is TRBJ2-7; possibly TRBD2 for D (6 bases). The CDR3 contains 14 residues. Between the trimmed V and J ends, which lost 4 bases and 6 bases, there was a span of 19 bases. Germline assignment: CDR1 SQVTM and CDR2 ANQGSEA. CDR3 sequence reads: CSVANTGVTSEQYF. The CDR3 coding sequence is TGCAGCGTTGCAAACACGGGAGTAACATCCGAGCAGTACTTC.

This chain uses TRBV29-1 with TRBJ1-5, with D maybe TRBD1 (5 bases). The CDR3 runs 13 residues. V shed 0 bases and J shed 7 bases, with 10 bases lying between them. Germline CDR1 is SQVTM and CDR2 is ANQGSEA. The CDR3 coding sequence is TGCAGCGTTGAAGATACGGGGGGACAGCCCCAGCATTTT. It specifies CSVEDTGGQPQHF.

The V call is TRBV30, the J call TRBJ2-1, with TRBD2 identical over 10 bases. With 5 bases clipped from V and 7 bases from J, the junction kept 8 bases outside the gene matches. Germline lookup yields CDR1 GTSNPN and CDR2 SVGIG (reference sequence). This CDR3 is built from 14 residues. CDR3 DNA sequence: TGTGCCTGGTCAAGGACTAGCGGAGTGAATGAGCAGTTCTTC. It is translated as CAWSRTSGVNEQFF.

The chain has TRBV27 and TRBJ2-2, with D possibly matching TRBD2 (6 bases). This CDR3 contains 15 residues. The germline gives CDR1 MNHEY, CDR2 SMNVEV (reference sequence). With 2 bases removed from V and 4 bases from J, the gap between germline ends came to 11 bases. CDR3 sequence: CASSLRPSVTGELFF. The DNA for the CDR3 is TGTGCCAGCAGTTTACGCCCTAGCGTCACCGGGGAGCTGTTTTTT.

This chain uses TRBV2 with TRBJ2-1; 8 bases fit TRBD2. Germline-derived CDR1 and CDR2 are SNHLY and FYNNEI. J was trimmed by 2 bases and V by 6 bases; bases with no gene match: 12. The CDR3 sequence is 17 residues long. CDR3: CASSRRAGGQTYNEQFF. CDR3 nucleotide sequence: TGTGCCAGCAGCAGGAGGGCGGGAGGACAAACCTACAATGAGCAGTTCTTC. The full variable domain, with the rest looked up from reference TRBV2 and TRBJ2-1, is EPEVTQTPSHQVTQMGQEVILRCVPISNHLYFYWYRQILGQKVEFLVSFYNNEISEKSEIFDDQFSVERPDGSNFTLKIRSTKLEDSAMYFCASSRRAGGQTYNEQFFGPGTRLTVL.

This clone was seen a few times. Here the CDR3 DNA reads TGCGCCAGCAGCTTGGCCATCAATGAGCAGTTCTTC. Translated: CASSLAINEQFF. The chain is built from TRBV5-1 and TRBJ2-1, with D unclear. The ends were cut back, 0 bases at V and 6 bases at J, with 4 bases in the middle. The CDR3 covers 12 residues. Germline values: CDR1 SGHRS, CDR2 YFSETQ.

V usage is TRBV19 and J usage is TRBJ2-1; the match to TRBD2 covers 13 bases. CDR1 LNHDA and CDR2 SQIVND come from the germline V gene (reference sequence). With V trimmed by 1 base and J by 10 bases, 10 bases remained unmatched. This CDR3 contains 17 residues. The CDR3 nucleotides are TGTGCCAGTAGTATAGGGCGGCGACTAGCGGGAGGAAAAGAGCAGTTCTTC. Its protein is CASSIGRRLAGGKEQFF.

The chain's CDR3 is CASSPRTSGGTDTQYF. In DNA, the CDR3 is TGTGCCAGCAGCCCGAGGACTAGCGGGGGCACAGATACGCAGTATTTT. The V and J genes are TRBV7-9 and TRBJ2-3, with 12 bases that match TRBD2. CDR3 length equals 16 residues. Trimming cost V 5 bases and J 1 base; bases outside gene matches: 4. The germline V gene encodes CDR1 SEHNR and CDR2 FQNEAQ (reference sequence).

The V and J genes are TRBV5-8 and TRBJ2-1, with 11 bases that match TRBD1. The CDR3 has 15 residues. Germline V gene sequence: CDR1 SGHTS, CDR2 YDEGEE. Losses at the gene ends were 4 bases for V and 8 bases for J; bases not matched to a gene: 8. The CDR3: CASSPGTGGLDEQFF. The CDR3 nucleotides read TGTGCCAGCAGCCCCGGGACAGGGGGTTTGGATGAGCAGTTCTTC.